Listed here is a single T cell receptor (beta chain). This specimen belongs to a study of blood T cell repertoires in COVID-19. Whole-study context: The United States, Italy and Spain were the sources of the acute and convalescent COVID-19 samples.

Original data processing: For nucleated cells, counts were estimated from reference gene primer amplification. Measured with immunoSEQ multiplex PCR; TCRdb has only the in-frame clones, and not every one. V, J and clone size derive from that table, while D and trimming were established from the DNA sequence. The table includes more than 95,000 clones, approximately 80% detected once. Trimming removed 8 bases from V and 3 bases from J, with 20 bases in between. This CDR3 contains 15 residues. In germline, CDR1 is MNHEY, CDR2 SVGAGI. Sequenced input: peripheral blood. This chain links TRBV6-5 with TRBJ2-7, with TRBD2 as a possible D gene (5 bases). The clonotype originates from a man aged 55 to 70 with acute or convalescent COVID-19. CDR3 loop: CASVRSWRGLYEQYF. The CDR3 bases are TGTGCCAGCGTTCGATCGTGGCGTGGACTCTACGAGCAGTACTTC.